Listed here are 21 T cell receptor beta chains from one sample, sequenced in a study of identifying expanded T cells in peripheral blood. Only in-frame clones appear in the TCRdb table, and some are missing; sequencing was by immunoSEQ multiplex PCR. The table includes fewer than 55,000 clones, 82% detected once. The sequencing sample was made of blood. The source of these receptors is a person aged 18 to 70 in good health.

The V call is TRBV18, the J call TRBJ2-3; 7 nucleotides match TRBD1. The germline V gene has CDR1 KGHSH and CDR2 LQKENI. The V and J ends lost 0 bases and 2 bases, in that order; junction bases with no gene match: 5. This CDR3 is 16 amino acids long. This CDR3 reads CASSPPGQRFTDTQYF. CDR3 nucleotide sequence: TGTGCCAGCTCACCACCGGGACAGCGCTTCACAGATACGCAGTATTTT.

This chain joins TRBV5-4 and TRBJ2-6; D uncertain. This CDR3 has 14 residues. Germline CDR1 reads SGHNT; CDR2 reads YYREEE (reference sequence). Trimming cost V 3 bases and J 4 bases, with 8 bases left between them. The CDR3 protein is CASSSSLGANVLTF. CDR3 coding DNA: TGTGCCAGCAGCTCCAGTCTGGGGGCCAACGTCCTGACTTTC.

This sequence joins TRBV7-2 and TRBJ2-3; D tentatively reads TRBD1 or TRBD2 (6 bases each). This CDR3 spans 15 amino acids. From germline, CDR1 is SGHTA and CDR2 FQGNSA. The V end was cut by 5 bases, the J end by 0 bases, with 12 bases between. As DNA, the CDR3 is TGTGCCAGCAGCGTAGGGGGGCCTAGCACAGATACGCAGTATTTT. This encodes CASSVGGPSTDTQYF.

The genes are TRBV5-6 and TRBJ2-5; maybe TRBD1 (5 bases). This CDR3 is 16 amino acids long. Germline V lookup: CDR1 SGHDT, CDR2 YYEEEE. V dropped 0 bases and J dropped 3 bases, with 15 bases sitting between them. In DNA form, the CDR3 reads TGTGCCAGCAGCTTGGTGGTGCGACAGCTCGAAGAGACCCAGTACTTC. Translation: CASSLVVRQLEETQYF.

The chain couples TRBV15 to TRBJ2-2; TRBD2 might be the D (5 bases). Germline CDR1 is LNHNV and CDR2 is YYDKDF (reference sequence). CDR3 length equals 13 residues. Trimming took 1 base from V and 5 from J, leaving 5 bases between them. CDR3 DNA: TGTGCCACCAGCAGAGGGGAGACCGGGGAGCTGTTTTTT. Translated: CATSRGETGELFF. Combining the CDR3 with reference TRBV15 and TRBJ2-2 gives the whole variable domain DAMVIQNPRYQVTQFGKPVTLSCSQTLNHNVMYWYQQKSSQAPKLLFHYYDKDFNNEADTPDNFQSRRPNTSFCFLDIRSPGLGDTAMYLCATSRGETGELFFGEGSRLTVL.

The rearrangement joins TRBV11-3 to TRBJ2-1; TRBD2 aligns across 9 bases. The V segment lost 4 bases and the J segment 10 bases; nucleotides outside the gene matches: 23. This CDR3 comprises 19 residues. CDR1 and CDR2 from the germline V gene are SGHNT and YENEEA. The CDR3 sequence: CASSSPPIASRTSVVEQFF. The CDR3, as DNA: TGTGCCAGCAGCTCTCCTCCGATAGCCTCACGGACTAGCGTTGTCGAGCAGTTCTTC.

The chain carries TRBV6-1 and TRBJ1-2; maybe TRBD1 (6 bases). Per germline, CDR1 MNHNS and CDR2 SASEGT. This CDR3 has 13 amino acids. V lost 6 bases and J 2 bases, leaving 10 bases between the germline ends. CDR3 in DNA: TGTGCCAGCAGGGCGGGACACAACTATGGCTACACCTTC. It specifies CASRAGHNYGYTF.

The CDR3 is CASGSQVNGYTF. In DNA form, the CDR3 reads TGTGCTAGTGGTTCACAGGTTAACGGCTACACCTTC. This sequence joins TRBV12-5 and TRBJ1-2; TRBD1 is a possible D gene (5 bases). This CDR3 comprises 12 residues. Trimming shortened V by 4 bases and J by 8 bases, and 11 bases separated the two germline ends. Germline V gene lookup returns CDR1 LGHNT and CDR2 FRNRAP.

The chain uses TRBV6-1 and TRBJ1-4; the match to TRBD1 covers 8 bases. The CDR3 runs 16 residues. The V segment lost 3 bases and the J segment 8 bases; nucleotides outside the gene matches: 11. In germline, CDR1 is MNHNS, CDR2 SASEGT. As DNA, the CDR3 is TGTGCCAGCAGTGAGGCAGCAGGGGGCCGGGGCGAAAAACTGTTTTTT. Translating it yields CASSEAAGGRGEKLFF.

This chain joins TRBV27 and TRBJ2-1; 9 bases map to TRBD2. CDR1 MNHEY and CDR2 SMNVEV come from the germline V gene (reference sequence). Unmatched junction bases numbered 13, after V lost 2 bases and J lost 2 bases. The CDR3 has 19 amino acids. CDR3 amino acids: CASSLVAKSGRLPYNEQFF. DNA of the CDR3: TGTGCCAGCAGTTTAGTTGCGAAAAGCGGGAGGCTCCCCTACAATGAGCAGTTCTTC.

The V gene is TRBV6-1, the J gene TRBJ2-1, with a weak D call TRBD2 (5 bases). This CDR3 has 14 amino acids. CDR1 is MNHNS and CDR2 is SASEGT in the germline V gene. Trimming stripped 10 bases from V and 0 bases from J, with 13 bases between. The CDR3 nucleotides are TGTGCCATCAATCGAGGAGGCTCCTACAATGAGCAGTTCTTC. Translating gives CAINRGGSYNEQFF.

This clone was picked up one time. V gene TRBV6-1 combines with J gene TRBJ1-5, with TRBD1 identical over 9 bases. The V gene's germline CDR1 is MNHNS and CDR2 SASEGT. There are 15 residues in the CDR3. V lost 4 bases to trimming and J lost 6 bases; unmatched junction nucleotides: 7. The CDR3 DNA follows: TGTGCCAGCAGTGGGGGGACAGGGAGGATTCAGCCCCAGCATTTT. Amino acids: CASSGGTGRIQPQHF.

This chain uses TRBV7-9 with TRBJ2-2; D might be TRBD2 (6 bases). V lost 2 bases to trimming and J lost 6 bases, with 13 bases between them. From germline, CDR1 is SEHNR and CDR2 FQNEAQ (reference sequence). The CDR3 is 15 amino acids. The CDR3 region is CASSLQRAVAGELFF. CDR3 sequence (DNA): TGTGCCAGCAGCTTACAGCGGGCTGTCGCCGGGGAGCTGTTTTTT.

Written as DNA, the CDR3 is TGTGCCTGGAGGAAACTCAGTGGGGCTAACTATGGCTACACCTTC. Translation: CAWRKLSGANYGYTF. The chain couples TRBV30 to TRBJ1-2; D is ambiguous. Germline lookup yields CDR1 GTSNPN and CDR2 SVGIG (reference sequence). The CDR3 extends over 15 amino acids. Trimming stripped 3 bases from V and 0 bases from J, with 14 bases between.

This clone was seen more than once but under ten times. V gene TRBV4-3 combines with J gene TRBJ2-7; D uncertain. Germline values: CDR1 LGHNA, CDR2 YSLEER. This CDR3 has 16 amino acids. Deletions cut 0 bases from V and 1 base from J, with 13 bases between. The CDR3 sequence is CASSQDLPLGSYEQYF. In nucleotides, the CDR3 is TGCGCCAGCAGCCAAGATCTTCCTCTCGGATCCTACGAGCAGTACTTC.

The gene calls are TRBV21-1 and TRBJ1-3. TRBV21-1 is classified as a pseudogene. CDR3 size: 16 residues. The DNA for the CDR3 is TGTGCCAGCAGCACCTACCGTCTATTCCCTCGAAACACCATATATTTT. Residues: CASSTYRLFPRNTIYF.

This chain uses TRBV7-9 with TRBJ1-2; the D is unclear. This CDR3 spans 13 amino acids. Between the trimmed V and J ends, which lost 6 bases and 5 bases, there was a span of 13 bases. Germline V gene lookup returns CDR1 SEHNR and CDR2 FQNEAQ (reference sequence). The CDR3 region is CASRSEGLYGYTF. The CDR3 DNA follows: TGTGCCAGCAGGTCTGAGGGTTTGTATGGCTACACCTTC.

CDR3 bases: TGTGCCAGCAGCGGGCGAGGGGGCCACAATGAGCAGTTCTTC. It encodes CASSGRGGHNEQFF. The chain is built from TRBV9 and TRBJ2-1, with TRBD1 identical over 7 bases. The CDR3 length is 14 residues. Unmatched junction bases numbered 5, after V lost 3 bases and J lost 5 bases. CDR1 and CDR2 from the germline V gene are SGDLS and YYNGEE.

The rearrangement uses TRBV5-6 and TRBJ1-1; TRBD1 agrees at 7 bases. CDR1 and CDR2 (germline): SGHDT, YYEEEE. The V gene end was trimmed by 4 bases and the J gene end by 4 bases; junction bases not matched to a gene: 1. This CDR3 spans 12 amino acids. The CDR3 sequence is CASSQGGTEAFF. As DNA, the CDR3 is TGTGCCAGCAGCCAGGGGGGCACTGAAGCTTTCTTT.

The chain links TRBV7-2 to TRBJ1-2; the D gene is possibly TRBD1 (5 bases). Between the trimmed V and J ends, which lost 5 bases and 2 bases, there was a span of 9 bases. The CDR3 is made up of 13 amino acids. Looked up from germline, CDR1 is SGHTA and CDR2 is FQGNSA. CDR3 sequence reads: CASSPGSNYGYTF. In DNA form, the CDR3 reads TGTGCCAGCAGCCCAGGGTCGAACTATGGCTACACCTTC.

V and J are TRBV6-1 and TRBJ2-7, with D possibly TRBD2 on 6 matching bases. Trimming took off 6 bases at V and 2 bases at J, with 14 bases between the two ends. This CDR3 has 14 amino acids. Germline V gene data show CDR1 as MNHNS and CDR2 as SASEGT. The CDR3 nucleotides read TGTGCCAGCAGCCGGGAGCTAAAGGCCTACGAGCAGTACTTC. Protein product: CASSRELKAYEQYF.